These 24 T cell receptor beta chains were all obtained from the same sample, sequenced in a study of T cell responses to AZD1222 COVID-19 vaccine. TCRdb's table, derived via immunoSEQ multiplex PCR, lists solely in-frame clones and lacks some. Of 95,000 to 120,000 clones detected, about 86% appear once; the ten largest clones hold 3% to 3.5%. The starting material was peripheral blood, obtained on day 0 of AZD1222 vaccination. The receptors stem from an adult in good health.

The J gene is TRBJ1-6, the V gene TRBV18; 8 nucleotides line up with TRBD1. V gave up 4 bases and J gave up 9 bases; unmatched junction bases: 8. The CDR3 is 15 residues long. Germline V gives CDR1 KGHSH, CDR2 LQKENI. CDR3 sequence (DNA): TGTGCCAGCTCACGGGTGACAGGGGTGGGTTCACCCCTCCACTTT. It specifies CASSRVTGVGSPLHF.

V and J are TRBV14 and TRBJ2-1, with D unresolved. Germline loops: CDR1 SGHDN, CDR2 FVKESK. This CDR3 has 11 amino acids. Trimming shortened V by 0 bases and J by 15 bases, and 9 bases separated the two germline ends. The CDR3 bases are TGTGCCAGCAGCCAAGATGGATCCCGGTTCTTC. It is translated as CASSQDGSRFF.

The rearrangement links TRBV28 to TRBJ2-6; the D is unclear. The CDR3 loop spans 15 amino acids. Germline V gives CDR1 MDHEN, CDR2 SYDVKM. V gave up 5 bases and J gave up 0 bases, with 8 bases separating them. CDR3 in amino acids: CASSTSSSGANVLTF. CDR3 DNA: TGTGCCAGCAGTACCAGCAGCTCTGGGGCCAACGTCCTGACTTTC.

In the case of this clone: This sample also contains other DNA sequences that code for the same CDR3. The V and J genes are TRBV7-3 and TRBJ2-1; the match to TRBD2 covers 9 bases. CDR1 is SGHTA and CDR2 is FQGTGA in the germline V gene. V shed 4 bases and J 0 bases; nucleotides not matched to a gene: 4. CDR3 size: 16 residues. The CDR3 sequence: CASSSLSGSSYNEQFF. The DNA of the CDR3 is TGTGCCAGCAGCTCCCTTAGCGGGAGCTCCTACAATGAGCAGTTCTTC.

The chain joins TRBV24-1 to TRBJ1-2; TRBD1 might be the D (5 bases). The CDR3 contains 14 residues. Looked up from germline, CDR1 is KGHDR and CDR2 is SFDVKD. V gave up 2 bases and J gave up 6 bases, with 12 bases separating them. Here the CDR3 reads CATSDSGTGHGYTF. For the CDR3, the DNA is TGTGCCACCAGTGATTCCGGGACCGGGCATGGCTACACCTTC.

The V gene is TRBV6-1, the J gene TRBJ1-1, with D possibly being TRBD1 (5 bases). From germline, CDR1 is MNHNS and CDR2 SASEGT. V lost 0 bases and J lost 4, with 12 bases in between. The CDR3 sequence is 15 residues long. The CDR3 DNA reads as TGTGCCAGCAGTGAAGCGGGGGTAGCTGGCACTGAAGCTTTCTTT. It is translated as CASSEAGVAGTEAFF.

The gene calls are TRBV11-3 and TRBJ2-5; D uncertain. V lost 3 bases and J 5 bases, leaving 7 bases between the germline ends. CDR1 and CDR2 (germline): SGHNT, YENEEA. The CDR3 extends over 12 amino acids. The CDR3 region has the DNA TGTGCCAGCAGCTTGGTGGGGGAGACCCAGTACTTC. It codes for CASSLVGETQYF.

This clone was counted at least ten times. The chain links TRBV5-1 to TRBJ2-2; TRBD2 matches at 8 bases. The V gene end was trimmed by 0 bases and the J gene end by 4 bases; junction bases not matched to a gene: 11. The germline CDR1 and CDR2 sequences are SGHRS and YFSETQ. The CDR3 contains 18 residues. The CDR3 DNA follows: TGCGCCAGCAGCTTGGGATCCGCGGTAGCGGGGACCACCGGGGAGCTGTTTTTT. Amino acids: CASSLGSAVAGTTGELFF.

This clone was seen more than once but under ten times. The chain joins TRBV30 to TRBJ2-2; a weak D match, TRBD1 (5 bases). Trimming removed 5 bases from V and 0 bases from J, with 13 bases in between. This CDR3 comprises 15 residues. Germline loops: CDR1 GTSNPN, CDR2 SVGIG (reference sequence). This CDR3 reads CAWARGRTNTGELFF. The DNA for the CDR3 is TGTGCCTGGGCAAGGGGCCGTACGAACACCGGGGAGCTGTTTTTT.

V usage is TRBV30 and J usage is TRBJ1-1; the D gene is possibly TRBD1 (5 bases). V was pared by 0 bases and J by 4 bases, with 12 bases between. CDR3 size: 14 residues. The germline gives CDR1 GTSNPN, CDR2 SVGIG (reference sequence). The CDR3 DNA sequence: TGTGCCTGGAGTGTCGGGGGGTCAGGCACTGAAGCTTTCTTT. This gives the protein CAWSVGGSGTEAFF. Full variable domain (remainder filled in from reference TRBV30 and TRBJ1-1): SQTIHQWPATLVQPVGSPLSLECTVEGTSNPNLYWYRQAAGRGLQLLFYSVGIGQISSEVPQNLSASRPQDRQFILSSKKLLLSDSGFYLCAWSVGGSGTEAFFGQGTRLTVV.

The gene calls are TRBV5-1 and TRBJ2-3; 10 bases line up with TRBD1. CDR1 and CDR2 (germline): SGHRS, YFSETQ. The CDR3 is 15 residues long. The V gene end was trimmed by 0 bases and the J gene end by 5 bases; junction bases not matched to a gene: 3. CDR3: CASSLAGQGGDTQYF. As DNA, the CDR3 is TGCGCCAGCAGCTTGGCCGGACAGGGGGGAGATACGCAGTATTTT.

The chain has TRBV30 and TRBJ1-1, with TRBD1 matching over 7 bases. V gave up 5 bases and J gave up 1 base; unmatched junction bases: 7. The CDR3 runs 14 residues. Looked up from germline, CDR1 is GTSNPN and CDR2 is SVGIG (reference sequence). CDR3 in amino acids: CAWHTDRANTEAFF. In DNA, the CDR3 is TGTGCCTGGCATACAGACAGGGCGAACACTGAAGCTTTCTTT. The whole variable domain, remainder taken from reference TRBV30 and TRBJ1-1, is SQTIHQWPATLVQPVGSPLSLECTVEGTSNPNLYWYRQAAGRGLQLLFYSVGIGQISSEVPQNLSASRPQDRQFILSSKKLLLSDSGFYLCAWHTDRANTEAFFGQGTRLTVV.

The genes are TRBV30 and TRBJ1-1; D remains unclear. Germline values: CDR1 GTSNPN, CDR2 SVGIG (reference sequence). The CDR3 contains 13 residues. Deletions cut 0 bases from V and 3 bases from J, with 8 bases between. This CDR3 is CAWSVRWDTEAFF. CDR3 coding DNA: TGTGCCTGGAGTGTACGATGGGACACTGAAGCTTTCTTT.

V usage is TRBV19 and J usage is TRBJ1-5; D not certain. V dropped 3 bases and J dropped 1 base, with 10 bases sitting between them. The CDR3 runs to 15 residues. The germline V gene encodes CDR1 LNHDA and CDR2 SQIVND (reference sequence). DNA of the CDR3: TGTGCCAGTAGTATTGGGTTGGGGAGCAATCAGCCCCAGCATTTT. It yields the protein CASSIGLGSNQPQHF.

The chain is built from TRBV30 and TRBJ2-1; 11 bases map to TRBD2. This CDR3 has 14 residues. Germline V lookup: CDR1 GTSNPN, CDR2 SVGIG (reference sequence). The V gene end was trimmed by 7 bases and the J gene end by 7 bases; junction bases not matched to a gene: 9. In DNA, the CDR3 is TGTGCCTCCGGGGTTAGCGGGGGGGCGAATGAGCAGTTCTTC. Its translation is CASGVSGGANEQFF.

The chain carries TRBV5-1 and TRBJ2-7; D is unclear. The CDR3 has 14 amino acids. V lost 0 bases and J lost 5, with 12 bases in between. Germline CDR1 and CDR2: SGHRS and YFSETQ. The CDR3 protein is CASSLVSRANEQYF. In DNA, the CDR3 is TGCGCCAGCAGCTTGGTATCTCGGGCAAACGAGCAGTACTTC.

CDR3 residues: CASKLGDSYNEQFF. Here the CDR3 DNA reads TGTGCCAGCAAGCTGGGGGACTCCTACAATGAGCAGTTCTTC. The rearrangement joins TRBV2 to TRBJ2-1; the D call may be TRBD1 or TRBD2 (5 bases each). The CDR3 is 14 residues long. From germline, CDR1 is SNHLY and CDR2 FYNNEI. V lost 7 bases and J 0 bases, leaving 10 bases between the germline ends.

This clone was picked up a small number of times. The rearrangement links TRBV16 to TRBJ2-7, with D unclear. V was trimmed by 4 bases and J by 4 bases, leaving 14 bases between them. The CDR3 is 14 amino acids. Germline V gene sequence: CDR1 KGHSY, CDR2 FQNENV. CDR3 residues: CASSPPSSRYEQYF. In nucleotides, the CDR3 is TGTGCCAGCAGCCCCCCCTCCTCCCGATACGAGCAGTACTTC.

This clone was seen a few times. This rearrangement joins TRBV5-1 to TRBJ1-5; TRBD1 is a possible D gene (5 bases). The CDR3 extends over 14 amino acids. Germline V gene lookup returns CDR1 SGHRS and CDR2 YFSETQ. Trimming removed 4 bases at V and 10 bases at J, with 18 bases between. The CDR3 DNA is TGCGCCAGCAGCCCTTCGGGGGAAAAAGGACCCCAGCATTTT. This gives the protein CASSPSGEKGPQHF.

V is TRBV11-2 and J is TRBJ1-3; perhaps TRBD1 as D (5 bases). Germline assignment: CDR1 SGHAT and CDR2 FQNNGV. The CDR3 is 16 amino acids. The germline V and J ends were trimmed by 3 bases and 1 base, with 13 bases remaining between them. Here the CDR3 reads CASSFTPGRSGNTIYF. The CDR3 nucleotides read TGTGCCAGCAGCTTTACACCAGGGCGGTCTGGAAACACCATATATTTT.

The chain links TRBV7-2 to TRBJ2-5; D perhaps matches TRBD1 (6 bases). CDR3 length: 15 residues. Germline V lookup: CDR1 SGHTA, CDR2 FQGNSA. Deletions cut 2 bases from V and 5 bases from J, with 15 bases between. The CDR3 DNA reads as TGTGCCAGCAGCTTACAGGGCCAGGGGATGGAGACCCAGTACTTC. Translating it yields CASSLQGQGMETQYF.

The chain has TRBV19 and TRBJ2-2; D gene uncertain. The germline V gene has CDR1 LNHDA and CDR2 SQIVND (reference sequence). This CDR3 comprises 14 residues. Deletions cut 6 bases from V and 9 bases from J, with 17 bases between. The CDR3 spells CASREDARLRELFF. CDR3 coding DNA: TGTGCCAGTAGAGAGGATGCCAGGTTAAGGGAGCTGTTTTTT.

With respect to this clone: At the DNA level, this CDR3 is encoded by other sequences in the same sample as well. V usage is TRBV24-1 and J usage is TRBJ1-1; the D is unclear. CDR1 KGHDR and CDR2 SFDVKD come from the germline V gene. The germline V and J ends were trimmed by 3 bases and 4 bases, with 11 bases remaining between them. The CDR3 contains 14 residues. The DNA of the CDR3 is TGTGCCACCAGTGATAGAGGTCGGGGCACTGAAGCTTTCTTT. As protein: CATSDRGRGTEAFF.

This chain's CDR3 is CASSPQSYQPQHF. The CDR3 region has the DNA TGTGCCAGCAGTCCGCAGAGCTATCAGCCCCAGCATTTT. This chain joins TRBV6-2 or TRBV6-3 and TRBJ1-5; D gene ambiguous. The CDR3 extends over 13 amino acids. Trimming pared 5 bases from V and 5 bases from J, leaving 10 bases between. Germline V gives CDR1 MNHEY, CDR2 SVGEGT.